The 24 T cell receptor beta chains reported below all come from one sample, sequenced in a study of Tregs in tolerant kidney transplant recipients. The method was immunoSEQ multiplex PCR; TCRdb's version includes in-frame clones alone and lacks a portion of them. The record lists about 30,000 clones, of which the ten most abundant hold over 13%. Sequenced here: CD8+ T cells from blood, sampled before the transplant. Every receptor here comes from a human donor who received a combined kidney and bone marrow transplant.

Regarding this clone: Sequencing ends 3 residues short of the CDR3 end; the germline J gene provides the rest. The J gene is TRBJ2-2, the V gene TRBV6-1; 8 positions agree with TRBD1. This CDR3 contains 19 residues. CDR1 is MNHNS, CDR2 SASEGT, per germline. V was clipped by 0 bases and J by 5 bases; unmatched bases: 14. CDR3 region: CASSEALHRGYPETGELFF. The CDR3 bases that were read are TGTGCCAGCAGTGAAGCGCTACACAGGGGGTATCCAGAGACCGGGGAG.

A word on this clone: The read ends 3 residues shy of where the CDR3 ends; the end is completed using the germline J gene. V usage is TRBV7-9 and J usage is TRBJ2-7; possibly TRBD1 or TRBD2 for D (5 bases each). Germline V gives CDR1 SEHNR, CDR2 FQNEAQ (reference sequence). The CDR3 extends over 15 amino acids. V lost 4 bases and J lost 4, with 17 bases in between. The CDR3 spells CASSSSHPGSYEQYF. Partial CDR3 DNA: TGTGCCAGCAGCTCGAGCCATCCAGGGAGTTACGAG. Combining the CDR3 with reference TRBV7-9 and TRBJ2-7 gives the whole variable domain DTGVSQNPRHKITKRGQNVTFRCDPISEHNRLYWYRQTLGQGPEFLTYFQNEAQLEKSRLLSDRFSAERPKGSFSTLEIQRTEQGDSAMYLCASSSSHPGSYEQYFGPGTRLTVT.

Remarks on this clone: The read ends 3 residues before the CDR3 terminus; that terminus is restored from the germline J gene. The gene calls are TRBV7-9 and TRBJ2-5, with 9 bases identical to TRBD2. Germline CDR1 reads SEHNR; CDR2 reads FQNEAQ (reference sequence). Losses at the gene ends were 5 bases for V and 4 bases for J; bases not matched to a gene: 8. The CDR3 totals 15 residues. The CDR3 loop is CASSPKRGERETQYF. Incomplete CDR3 DNA: TGTGCCAGCAGCCCTAAGCGGGGGGAACGAGAGACC.

On this clone: From the germline J gene comes the end of the CDR3, since the read stops 3 residues before it. The J gene is TRBJ2-7, the V gene TRBV14; 8 bases map to TRBD2. The CDR3 is 15 amino acids. CDR1 and CDR2 (germline): SGHDN, FVKESK. V lost 4 bases, J lost 4 bases, and 9 bases stayed unmatched. The covered CDR3 bases are TGTGCCAGCAGCCTTCTAGCGGGTGTACCGTACGAG. Its translation: CASSLLAGVPYE. The entire CDR3 protein is CASSLLAGVPYEQYF. The complete variable domain, with remaining parts taken from reference TRBV14 and TRBJ2-7, reads EAGVTQFPSHSVIEKGQTVTLRCDPISGHDNLYWYRRVMGKEIKFLLHFVKESKQDESGMPNNRFLAERTGGTYSTLKVQPAELEDSGVYFCASSLLAGVPYEQYFGPGTRLTVT.

About this clone itself: The observed sequence ends 3 residues before the CDR3 terminus, with the missing tail filled in from the germline J gene. The chain recombines TRBV5-6 with TRBJ1-2, with D perhaps TRBD1 (6 bases). This CDR3 has 15 residues. CDR1 and CDR2 from the germline V gene are SGHDT and YYEEEE. The CDR3 bases that were read are TGTGCCAGCAGCTTTCTTTTTTCAGGGGCCAGAAGC. Translation gives CASSFLFSGARS. Given in full, the CDR3 is CASSFLFSGARSYTF.

Remarks on this clone: The observed sequence ends 3 residues before the CDR3 terminus, with the missing tail filled in from the germline J gene. The chain carries TRBV7-6 and TRBJ2-1; D unresolved. Germline V gene sequence: CDR1 SGHVS, CDR2 FNYEAQ. The CDR3 sequence is 13 residues long. The V end was cut by 0 bases, the J end by 3 bases, with 3 bases between. CDR3 sequence: CASSLASYNEQFF. Partial CDR3 DNA: TGTGCCAGCAGCTTAGCCAGCTACAATGAG. The full variable domain, in which reference TRBV7-6 and TRBJ2-1 provide the parts outside the CDR3, is GAGVSQSPRYKVTKRGQDVALRCDPISGHVSLYWYRQALGQGPEFLTYFNYEAQQDKSGLPNDRFSAERPEGSISTLTIQRTEQRDSAMYRCASSLASYNEQFFGPGTRLTVL.

With respect to this clone: The read is 3 residues too short to cover the CDR3 end, so that end is filled in from the germline J gene. The chain carries TRBV20-1 and TRBJ2-7; D not resolved. CDR3 length: 15 amino acids. The ends were cut back, 0 bases at V and 5 bases at J, with 17 bases in the middle. Germline CDR1 DFQATT, CDR2 SNEGSKA (reference sequence). CDR3 amino acids: CSARDLHGSIDEQYF. Partial CDR3 DNA: TGCAGTGCTAGAGACCTGCATGGTAGCATCGACGAG.

For this clone: Coverage ceases 3 residues before the CDR3 finishes, and the germline J gene fills in the end. This chain uses TRBV7-6 with TRBJ1-5; TRBD1 is a possible D gene (5 bases). In germline, CDR1 is SGHVS, CDR2 FNYEAQ. CDR3 length: 15 residues. The germline V and J ends were trimmed by 1 base and 3 bases, with 10 bases remaining between them. The CDR3 bases that were read are TGTGCCAGCAGCTTAGGGGCAGGGTCCAATCAGCCC. This sequence encodes CASSLGAGSNQP. The whole CDR3 reads CASSLGAGSNQPQHF.

Notes on this clone: The read gets to within 3 residues of the CDR3 end, and the germline J gene fills in the rest. The chain combines TRBV19 with TRBJ2-7; TRBD2 might be the D (6 bases). From germline, CDR1 is LNHDA and CDR2 SQIVND (reference sequence). This CDR3 is built from 14 residues. V lost 5 bases and J lost 3, with 14 bases in between. The covered CDR3 bases are TGTGCCAGTAGTCCCGGTACTAGCAGCTACGAG. The encoded protein is CASSPGTSSYE. The entire CDR3 is CASSPGTSSYEQYF.

As regards this clone: The CDR3 extends 3 residues past the end of the read, so its final part is completed from the germline J gene. V is TRBV2 and J is TRBJ2-1; 12 nucleotides align to TRBD2. There are 15 residues in the CDR3. Germline loops: CDR1 SNHLY, CDR2 FYNNEI. V shed 5 bases, J shed 8 bases, and the junction held 7 bases outside the gene matches. The CDR3 loop is CASSPTSGSRDEQFF. The sequenced part of the CDR3 DNA is TGTGCCAGCAGTCCGACTAGCGGGAGCCGCGATGAG.

Concerning this clone itself: With the read ending 3 residues before the CDR3 end, the germline J gene is used to fill in that end. This rearrangement joins TRBV30 to TRBJ2-7; D remains unclear. Germline assignment: CDR1 GTSNPN and CDR2 SVGIG (reference sequence). V was shortened by 0 bases and J by 1 base, with 7 bases between the two germline ends. There are 13 residues in the CDR3. The CDR3 here is CAWSVGSSYEQYF. The sequenced CDR3 bases are TGTGCCTGGAGTGTAGGCAGTTCCTACGAG.

CDR3 loop: CASSGQGPNTEAFF. Incomplete CDR3 DNA: TGTGCCAGCAGTGGACAGGGACCGAACACTGAA. The genes are TRBV6-2 or TRBV6-3 and TRBJ1-1; TRBD1 agrees at 8 bases. The CDR3 goes on 3 residues after the read ends, and that part is filled in from the germline J gene. The trim removed 5 bases at V and 1 base at J, leaving 3 bases unmatched. The CDR3 covers 14 residues. Germline values: CDR1 MNHEY, CDR2 SVGEGT.

Concerning this clone: The CDR3 end is not reached by the read, which stops 3 residues before it; the germline J gene fills it in. The chain couples TRBV5-1 to TRBJ2-3, with 8 bases fitting TRBD1. Unmatched junction bases numbered 5, after V lost 3 bases and J lost 2 bases. Germline-derived CDR1 and CDR2 are SGHRS and YFSETQ. The CDR3 has 15 residues. The DNA read from the CDR3 is TGCGCCAGCAGCTCAGGACAGGGCCTCACAGATACG. Protein product: CASSSGQGLTDT. The whole CDR3 region reads CASSSGQGLTDTQYF.

As concerns this clone: The read comes to an end 3 residues before the CDR3 does, leaving the germline J gene to fill in the end. This chain connects TRBV7-7 to TRBJ1-1, with unresolved D. Trimming removed 2 bases from V and 1 base from J, with 5 bases in between. From germline, CDR1 is SSHAT and CDR2 FNYEAQ (reference sequence). The CDR3 length is 13 residues. CDR3 bases read: TGTGCCAGCAGCTTAAGCAAGAACACTGAA. It encodes CASSLSKNTE. In full, the CDR3 is CASSLSKNTEAFF.

A remark on this clone: The CDR3 is cut off 3 residues early in the read; its end comes from the germline J gene. The chain has TRBV20-1 and TRBJ2-7; D gene unclear. The CDR3 runs 14 residues. Germline-derived CDR1 and CDR2 are DFQATT and SNEGSKA (reference sequence). V was trimmed by 1 base and J by 1 base, leaving 11 bases between them. The covered CDR3 bases are TGCAGTGCTAGAGTCCTGACACCATCCTACGAG. Translating it yields CSARVLTPSYE. The whole CDR3 reads CSARVLTPSYEQYF.

A remark on this clone: The read halts 3 residues ahead of the CDR3 end, with the missing end drawn from the germline J gene. The V call is TRBV4-2, the J call TRBJ2-7; 12 nucleotides match TRBD2. With 1 base clipped from V and 2 bases from J, the junction kept 0 bases outside the gene matches. Germline loops: CDR1 LGHNA, CDR2 YNFKEQ. CDR3 size: 15 residues. The chain's CDR3 is CASSQGTSGTYEQYF. The part of the CDR3 DNA that was read is TGTGCCAGCAGCCAAGGGACTAGCGGGACCTACGAG.

Details on this clone: The read falls 3 residues short of the CDR3 end, and the missing part is taken from the germline J gene. This rearrangement joins TRBV7-2 to TRBJ2-7, with 9 bases that match TRBD2. This CDR3 is built from 14 residues. Germline V lookup: CDR1 SGHTA, CDR2 FQGNSA. J was trimmed by 6 bases and V by 4 bases; bases with no gene match: 7. CDR3 sequence: CASSSLGSGSEQYF. The part of the CDR3 DNA that was read is TGTGCCAGCAGCTCTCTCGGTAGCGGGAGCGAG.

In regard to this clone: The CDR3 end falls 3 residues outside the read, so it is completed with the germline J gene. The V and J genes are TRBV29-1 and TRBJ2-7; tentative D call: TRBD1 (5 bases). The CDR3 spans 15 residues. Per the germline V gene, CDR1 is SQVTM and CDR2 is ANQGSEA. V was shortened by 4 bases and J by 5 bases, with 21 bases between the two germline ends. CDR3 region: CSVVFLDTQGNEQYF. CDR3 DNA, as far as it was read: TGCAGCGTTGTATTTTTGGACACCCAGGGAAACGAG.

The CDR3 loop reads CASSPWGPSETQYF. Partial CDR3 DNA: TGTGCCAGTAGTCCCTGGGGGCCGAGTGAGACC. V and J are TRBV19 and TRBJ2-5; perhaps TRBD1 as D (6 bases). From the germline J gene comes the end of the CDR3, since the read stops 3 residues before it. CDR1 is LNHDA and CDR2 is SQIVND in the germline V gene (reference sequence). The CDR3 has 14 residues. Trimming took 5 bases from V and 5 from J, leaving 15 bases between them.

As concerns this clone: The CDR3 end is not reached by the read, which stops 3 residues before it; the germline J gene fills it in. V is TRBV19 and J is TRBJ2-1, with 7 bases that match TRBD2. With V trimmed by 5 bases and J by 0 bases, 13 bases remained unmatched. The CDR3 totals 18 residues. Germline V CDR1 and CDR2: LNHDA, SQIVND (reference sequence). CDR3 amino acids: CASSLGSSGGSSYNEQFF. Partial CDR3 DNA: TGTGCCAGTAGTCTGGGCTCTAGCGGAGGGAGCTCCTACAATGAG.

With regard to this clone: Sequencing ends 3 residues short of the CDR3 end; the germline J gene provides the rest. The chain combines TRBV13 with TRBJ2-1; 9 nucleotides match TRBD2. Germline V CDR1 and CDR2: PRHDT, FYEKMQ (reference sequence). The CDR3 is made up of 17 amino acids. V lost 0 bases, J lost 1 base, and 4 bases stayed unmatched. CDR3 loop: CASSLGTSGPSYNEQFF. The part of the CDR3 DNA that was read is TGTGCCAGCAGCTTAGGCACTAGCGGGCCATCCTACAATGAG.

Remarks on this clone: The DNA ends 3 residues before the CDR3 does, and the rest of the CDR3 is filled in from the germline J gene. The rearrangement uses TRBV19 and TRBJ2-1, with TRBD2 matching 9 bases. The junction had 14 bases not matched to a gene; V was cut back by 2 bases and J by 9 bases. The CDR3 extends over 17 amino acids. In germline, CDR1 is LNHDA, CDR2 SQIVND (reference sequence). The sequenced CDR3 bases are TGTGCCAGTAGTATAAGTTCCAGCGGGAGGAGGGGTTTTGAG. The encoded protein is CASSISSSGRRGFE. Given in full, the CDR3 is CASSISSSGRRGFEQFF. The whole variable domain, filled in from reference TRBV19 and TRBJ2-1, reads DGGITQSPKYLFRKEGQNVTLSCEQNLNHDAMYWYRQDPGQGLRLIYYSQIVNDFQKGDIAEGYSVSREKKESFPLTVTSAQKNPTAFYLCASSISSSGRRGFEQFFGPGTRLTVL.

On this clone: The CDR3 end falls 3 residues outside the read, so it is completed with the germline J gene. The chain uses TRBV7-2 and TRBJ2-2, with a possible D match to TRBD1 (5 bases). The germline CDR1 and CDR2 sequences are SGHTA and FQGNSA. This CDR3 comprises 17 residues. The V end was cut by 0 bases, the J end by 6 bases, with 17 bases between. This CDR3 reads CASSLALSGPWAGELFF. The part of the CDR3 DNA that was read is TGTGCCAGCAGCTTAGCACTCTCAGGGCCTTGGGCCGGGGAG.

For this clone: Read sequence stops 3 residues before the CDR3 end, and the germline J gene provides the missing end. The chain links TRBV7-3 to TRBJ2-3; D is perhaps TRBD2 (7 bases). Between the trimmed V and J ends, which lost 5 bases and 4 bases, there was a span of 16 bases. The CDR3 runs 15 residues. Germline CDR1 reads SGHTA; CDR2 reads FQGTGA. CDR3 protein: CASSLGGEGADTQYF. The sequenced CDR3 bases are TGTGCCAGCAGCCTGGGGGGGGAGGGGGCAGATACG. The whole variable domain, filled in from reference TRBV7-3 and TRBJ2-3, reads GAGVSQTPSNKVTEKGKYVELRCDPISGHTALYWYRQSLGQGPEFLIYFQGTGAADDSGLPNDRFFAVRPEGSVSTLKIQRTERGDSAVYLCASSLGGEGADTQYFGPGTRLTVL.